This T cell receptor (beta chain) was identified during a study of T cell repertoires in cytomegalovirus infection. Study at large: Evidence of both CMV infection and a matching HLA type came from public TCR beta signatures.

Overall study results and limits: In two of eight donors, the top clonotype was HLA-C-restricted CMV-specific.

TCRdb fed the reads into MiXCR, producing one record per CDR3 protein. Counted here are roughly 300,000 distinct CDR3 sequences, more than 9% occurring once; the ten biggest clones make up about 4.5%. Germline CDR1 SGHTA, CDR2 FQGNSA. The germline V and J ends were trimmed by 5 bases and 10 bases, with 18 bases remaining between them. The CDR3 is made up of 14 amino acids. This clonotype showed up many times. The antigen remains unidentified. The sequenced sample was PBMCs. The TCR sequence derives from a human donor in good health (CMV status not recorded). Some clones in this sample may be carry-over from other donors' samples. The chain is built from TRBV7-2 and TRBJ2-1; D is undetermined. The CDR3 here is CASSPQHLGREQFF. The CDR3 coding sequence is TGTGCCAGCAGCCCCCAACACCTCGGAAGGGAGCAGTTCTTC.